This passage covers 15 T cell receptor beta chains from one sample sequenced in a study of blood T cell repertoires in COVID-19 (dated by TCRdb to 2019 to 2021). The library was prepared using the immunoSEQ multiplex PCR assay. Not all clones reach the TCRdb copy of this immuneACCESS table, which keeps in-frame sequences only. Checked studies attribute under half of the gap to unresolved V genes and leave the rest unexplained. This sample holds 110,000 to 150,000 clones; around 89% were observed only once. Clones ranked in the top ten supply around 3% of the sample. Source material: peripheral blood. These receptors were collected from a man in his sixties with active or convalescent COVID-19.

The chain combines TRBV7-9 with TRBJ2-2, with D tentatively TRBD2 (6 bases). CDR1 and CDR2 from the germline V gene are SEHNR and FQNEAQ (reference sequence). The V and J ends lost 7 bases and 1 base respectively, with 13 bases between them. This CDR3 has 15 amino acids. CDR3 sequence (DNA): TGTGCCAGCACCAGAGGCGGGGTGAACACCGGGGAGCTGTTTTTT. This encodes CASTRGGVNTGELFF.

This CDR3 is CATKGTPTMSYTF. In DNA form, the CDR3 reads TGTGCCACCAAAGGGACACCAACTATGAGCTACACCTTC. This chain uses TRBV24-1 with TRBJ1-2; D is perhaps TRBD1 (6 bases). The germline V gene encodes CDR1 KGHDR and CDR2 SFDVKD. Between the trimmed V and J ends, which lost 8 bases and 9 bases, there was a span of 18 bases. The CDR3 length is 13 residues.

This clone was counted a few times. V and J are TRBV6-6 and TRBJ1-5; 7 nucleotides agree with TRBD1. The CDR3 length is 14 residues. The germline gives CDR1 MNHNY, CDR2 SVGAGI (reference sequence). V was pared by 5 bases and J by 4 bases, with 5 bases of the junction left unmatched. The CDR3 DNA follows: TGTGCCAGCAGTCGGGGACAGATAAATCAGCCCCAGCATTTT. It translates to CASSRGQINQPQHF.

The rearrangement links TRBV24-1 to TRBJ2-4; no reliable D call. This CDR3 contains 12 residues. Germline CDR1 reads KGHDR; CDR2 reads SFDVKD. V was pared by 0 bases and J by 8 bases, with 4 bases between. Here the CDR3 reads CATSDLGDIQYF. In DNA form, the CDR3 reads TGTGCCACCAGTGATTTGGGAGACATTCAGTACTTC.

The chain is built from TRBV28 and TRBJ1-5; 9 bases agree with TRBD1. The CDR3 sequence is 15 residues long. Losses at the gene ends were 10 bases for V and 5 bases for J; bases not matched to a gene: 12. Germline V gene sequence: CDR1 MDHEN, CDR2 SYDVKM. CDR3 in DNA: TGTGCCAACACCAGGAGGGACAGGGAGTATCAGCCCCAGCATTTT. As protein: CANTRRDREYQPQHF.

The chain uses TRBV9 and TRBJ2-6; D is possibly TRBD1 (5 bases). Germline V gene data show CDR1 as SGDLS and CDR2 as YYNGEE. The CDR3 sequence is 16 residues long. V was clipped by 0 bases and J by 4 bases, with 11 bases between them. The CDR3 bases are TGTGCCAGCAGCGTAGCCAGGGCGAGGGGGGCCAACGTCCTGACTTTC. Translation: CASSVARARGANVLTF.

DNA of the CDR3: TGTGGCTTTAGACAGGGTCCCGTTACTTCACCCCTCCACTTT. Translating gives CGFRQGPVTSPLHF. This rearrangement joins TRBV30 to TRBJ1-6, with 7 bases identical to TRBD1. Germline values: CDR1 GTSNPN, CDR2 SVGIG (reference sequence). The CDR3 loop spans 14 amino acids.

This chain links TRBV7-3 with TRBJ2-1; the match to TRBD2 covers 12 bases. The CDR3 consists of 15 residues. The junction had 5 bases not matched to a gene; V was cut back by 5 bases and J by 6 bases. CDR1 is SGHTA and CDR2 is FQGTGA in the germline V gene. The chain's CDR3 is CASSASGGAPNEQFF. The DNA of the CDR3 is TGTGCCAGCAGCGCTAGCGGGGGGGCCCCCAATGAGCAGTTCTTC.

CDR3 region: CASRPNYSGNTIYF. The CDR3, as DNA: TGTGCCAGCAGACCTAATTACTCTGGAAACACCATATATTTT. The chain carries TRBV27 and TRBJ1-3, with unresolved D. Germline values: CDR1 MNHEY, CDR2 SMNVEV (reference sequence). The CDR3 sequence is 14 residues long. V dropped 6 bases and J dropped 0 bases, with 9 bases sitting between them.

The CDR3 DNA is TGTGCCAGTAGTACCCGTATCACAGGGGGCGTAGATACGCAGTATTTT. It specifies CASSTRITGGVDTQYF. The chain recombines TRBV19 with TRBJ2-3, with TRBD1 matching 9 bases. Germline CDR1 LNHDA, CDR2 SQIVND (reference sequence). The CDR3 covers 16 residues. Trimming took 4 bases from V and 5 from J; bases not matched to a gene: 10.

The V and J genes are TRBV2 and TRBJ2-5, with D perhaps matching TRBD1 (6 bases). CDR1 and CDR2 (germline): SNHLY, FYNNEI. The V gene lost 4 bases and the J gene lost 5 bases, with 14 bases spanning the gap. The CDR3 extends over 14 amino acids. The CDR3, as DNA: TGTGCCAGCAGTGGACTTACAGGGTCGGAGACCCAGTACTTC. This translates into CASSGLTGSETQYF.

V and J are TRBV20-1 and TRBJ1-5; 8 bases are shared with TRBD1. Germline loops: CDR1 DFQATT, CDR2 SNEGSKA (reference sequence). This CDR3 region has 14 residues. The J segment lost 5 bases and the V segment lost 3 bases, leaving 6 bases of the junction unmatched. The CDR3 protein is CSASPGGTYQPQHF. The DNA for the CDR3 is TGCAGTGCTAGTCCAGGGGGCACATATCAGCCCCAGCATTTT.

CDR3 loop: CASSVSASTYNEQFF. CDR3 in DNA: TGTGCCAGCAGCGTAAGTGCGTCCACCTACAATGAGCAGTTCTTC. This sequence joins TRBV9 and TRBJ2-1; D remains ambiguous. Germline CDR1 is SGDLS and CDR2 is YYNGEE. V lost 1 base to trimming and J lost 2 bases, with 10 bases between them. The length of the CDR3 is 15 residues.

This clone turned up a few times. The rearrangement links TRBV24-1 to TRBJ2-5; 10 bases agree with TRBD1. The J segment lost 3 bases and the V segment lost 9 bases, leaving 9 bases of the junction unmatched. The CDR3 runs 15 residues. The germline V gene encodes CDR1 KGHDR and CDR2 SFDVKD. CDR3 amino acids: CATHLKGQGKETQYF. CDR3 coding DNA: TGTGCCACCCATCTGAAGGGACAGGGGAAAGAGACCCAGTACTTC.

The V call is TRBV7-9, the J call TRBJ2-3; 10 bases align to TRBD2. V trimming: 3 bases; J trimming: 6 bases; junction bases outside the gene matches: 9. The germline V gene encodes CDR1 SEHNR and CDR2 FQNEAQ (reference sequence). This CDR3 comprises 16 residues. The CDR3 reads CASSFASGRARDTQYF. CDR3 sequence (DNA): TGTGCCAGCAGCTTCGCGAGCGGGAGGGCCCGCGATACGCAGTATTTT.